The entry that follows covers one TCR beta chain sequence. Antigen: not known. The junction had 5 bases not matched to a gene; V was cut back by 0 bases and J by 0 bases. Germline values: CDR1 DFQATT, CDR2 SNEGSKA (reference sequence). The CDR3 length is 16 residues. This record comes from a study of CD8 T cells in ankylosing spondylitis. General study points: According to the report, clones linked to the disease were significantly enriched in matched synovial fluid samples taken from ankylosing spondylitis patients. Blood of patients with ankylosing spondylitis appeared to be characterized by a TCR beta motif of several highly homologous variants. Some motif variants had been reported before (in reactive arthritis synovial fluid and blood).

Scientists made TCR beta libraries using quantitative 5'-RACE with molecular barcodes. Each CDR3 protein is one row after TCRdb ran MiXCR on the 5' RACE reads. The data show some 300,000 distinct CDR3 sequences, 20% seen once. The V and J genes are TRBV20-1 and TRBJ1-3, with 7 bases fitting TRBD1. The receptor comes from a female donor with ankylosing spondylitis or in good health (not recorded which). The sequenced sample was blood, either unsorted or a sorted T cell fraction (not recorded which). CDR3: CSARDPTGDSGNTIYF. The CDR3 DNA reads TGCAGTGCTAGAGATCCCACAGGGGACTCTGGAAACACCATATATTTT.